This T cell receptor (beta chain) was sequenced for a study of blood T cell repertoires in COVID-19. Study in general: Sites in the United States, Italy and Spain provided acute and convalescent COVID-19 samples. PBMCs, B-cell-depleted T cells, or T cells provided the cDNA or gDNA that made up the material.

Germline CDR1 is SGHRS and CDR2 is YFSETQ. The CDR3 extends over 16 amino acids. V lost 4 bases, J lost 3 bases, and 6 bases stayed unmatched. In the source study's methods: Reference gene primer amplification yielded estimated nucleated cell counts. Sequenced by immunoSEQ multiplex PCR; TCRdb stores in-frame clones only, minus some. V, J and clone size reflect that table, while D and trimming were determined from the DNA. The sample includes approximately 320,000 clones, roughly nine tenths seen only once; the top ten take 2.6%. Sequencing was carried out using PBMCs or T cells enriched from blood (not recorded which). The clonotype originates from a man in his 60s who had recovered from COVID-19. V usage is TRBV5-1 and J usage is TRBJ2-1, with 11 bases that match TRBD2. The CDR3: CASSNSLAGGYNEQFF. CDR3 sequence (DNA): TGCGCCAGCAGCAACTCTCTAGCGGGGGGCTACAATGAGCAGTTCTTC.